This T cell receptor (beta chain) emerged from a study of cytomegalovirus exposure and HLA in healthy donors. Study-level information: Previous work identified 95 million to 140 million unique TCR beta sequences from around 200 million T cells. Study-level findings and limits: In a later analysis, donors in an Asian-associated ancestry cluster reportedly had fewer N-insertions in productive TCRs than the cohort mean.

Both 60 Vbeta primers and 13 Jbeta primers went into the PCR. In the original analysis: A later analysis tallied about 80 million unique TCR beta chains, 8.5 million to 11 million of them shared. Generated by immunoSEQ multiplex PCR, the TCRdb table keeps only in-frame clones and is missing some. That table supplies the V and J calls and clone size; D and trimming were determined from the DNA. The table has about 130,000 clones, less than 80% seen once; the top ten hold more than 1.5%. Notes on this clone: Its antigen is still unknown.

The CDR3 consists of 15 residues. Trimming removed 0 bases from V and 7 bases from J; junction bases left unmatched: 5. Germline V lookup: CDR1 SGHTA, CDR2 FQGNSA. This sequence joins TRBV7-2 and TRBJ2-7; 11 positions agree with TRBD1. What was sequenced was PBMCs. The clonotype was recovered from a man in his fifties or sixties in good health and CMV-seronegative. This CDR3 reads CASSLAGTGGFEQYF. The CDR3 bases are TGTGCCAGCAGCTTAGCGGGGACAGGGGGTTTTGAGCAGTACTTC. Drawing the rest from reference TRBV7-2 and TRBJ2-7, the complete variable domain is GAGVSQSPSNKVTEKGKDVELRCDPISGHTALYWYRQSLGQGLEFLIYFQGNSAPDKSGLPSDRFSAERTGGSVSTLTIQRTQQEDSAVYLCASSLAGTGGFEQYFGPGTRLTVT.